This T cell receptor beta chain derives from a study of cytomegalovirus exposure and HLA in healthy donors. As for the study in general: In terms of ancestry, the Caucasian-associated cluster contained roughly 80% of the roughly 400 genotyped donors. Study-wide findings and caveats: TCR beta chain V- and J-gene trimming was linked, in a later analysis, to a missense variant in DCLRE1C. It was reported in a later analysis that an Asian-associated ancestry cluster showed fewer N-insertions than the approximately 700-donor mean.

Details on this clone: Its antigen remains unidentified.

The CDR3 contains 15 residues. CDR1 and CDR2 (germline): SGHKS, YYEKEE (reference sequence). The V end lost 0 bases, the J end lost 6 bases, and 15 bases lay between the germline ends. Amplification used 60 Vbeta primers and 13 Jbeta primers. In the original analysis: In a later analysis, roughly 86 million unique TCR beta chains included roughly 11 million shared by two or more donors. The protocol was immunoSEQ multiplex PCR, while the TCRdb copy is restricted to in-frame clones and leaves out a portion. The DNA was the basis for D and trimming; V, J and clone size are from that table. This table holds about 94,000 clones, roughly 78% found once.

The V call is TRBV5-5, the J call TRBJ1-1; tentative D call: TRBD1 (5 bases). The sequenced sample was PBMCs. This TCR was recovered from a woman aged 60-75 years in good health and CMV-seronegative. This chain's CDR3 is CASSLDWARVAEAFF. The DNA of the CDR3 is TGTGCCAGCAGCTTGGATTGGGCCAGGGTTGCTGAAGCTTTCTTT.